This entry describes one T cell receptor beta chain. The data derive from a study of technical replicates of blood from several donors. The CDR3 spans 18 residues. CDR1 is MNHNS, CDR2 SASEGT, per germline. After removal of 4 bases from V and 2 bases from J, the junction contained 7 bases not matched to a gene. This table comes from immunoSEQ multiplex PCR, and its TCRdb copy is limited to in-frame clones, with some not included. The data contain 60,000 to 70,000 clones, about 98% of them singletons. The sequenced material came from T cells isolated from PBMCs. V gene TRBV6-1 combines with J gene TRBJ2-3, with TRBD2 identical over 15 bases. The receptor was isolated from a human donor in good health. In nucleotides, the CDR3 is TGTGCCAGCAGTGTTCGGGGACTAGCGGGGGGTTACACAGATACGCAGTATTTT. Its translation is CASSVRGLAGGYTDTQYF.